One sample yielded the 16 T cell receptor beta chains listed below, sequenced in a study of blood T cell repertoires in COVID-19. Profiled with immunoSEQ multiplex PCR; TCRdb holds only in-frame clones, not every one. The repertoire holds 250,000 to 300,000 clones, with approximately 91% as singletons. Sequenced material: peripheral blood. The receptors derive from a woman aged 30 to 39 with acute or convalescent COVID-19.

In DNA, the CDR3 is TGTGCCAGCAGCTTAGGGACAGGGTTTGGAAACACCATATATTTT. It yields the protein CASSLGTGFGNTIYF. V gene TRBV7-8 combines with J gene TRBJ1-3, with 8 nucleotides matching TRBD1. Germline V lookup: CDR1 SGHVS, CDR2 FQNEAQ. The CDR3 loop spans 15 amino acids. Losses at the gene ends were 1 base for V and 3 bases for J; bases not matched to a gene: 2.

V usage is TRBV29-1 and J usage is TRBJ1-5; D perhaps matches TRBD1 (5 bases). This CDR3 has 13 amino acids. The V and J ends lost 4 bases and 0 bases respectively, with 7 bases between them. Germline CDR1 is SQVTM and CDR2 is ANQGSEA. In DNA, the CDR3 is TGCAGCGTTGGGGGCAATAGCAATCAGCCCCAGCATTTT. This gives the protein CSVGGNSNQPQHF.

V gene TRBV7-9 combines with J gene TRBJ2-2; the match to TRBD2 covers 10 bases. V lost 3 bases, J lost 6 bases, and 10 bases stayed unmatched. Germline assignment: CDR1 SEHNR and CDR2 FQNEAQ (reference sequence). The CDR3 has 17 amino acids. The CDR3 sequence is CASSLRLAGAQAGELFF. The DNA for the CDR3 is TGTGCCAGCAGCTTGAGGCTAGCGGGAGCTCAGGCCGGGGAGCTGTTTTTT.

The rearrangement joins TRBV7-7 to TRBJ2-2; tentative D call: TRBD1 (5 bases). Trimming removed 2 bases at V and 4 bases at J, with 11 bases between. CDR3 size: 15 residues. From germline, CDR1 is SSHAT and CDR2 FNYEAQ (reference sequence). In nucleotides, the CDR3 is TGTGCCAGCAGCTTAACGGACACCATCACCGGGGAGCTGTTTTTT. Protein: CASSLTDTITGELFF.

This chain links TRBV27 with TRBJ2-6; tentative D call: TRBD2 (5 bases). Germline CDR1 MNHEY, CDR2 SMNVEV (reference sequence). The length of the CDR3 is 15 residues. V was shortened by 2 bases and J by 0 bases, with 5 bases between the two germline ends. CDR3 sequence reads: CASSLRGSGANVLTF. The CDR3 DNA reads TGTGCCAGCAGTTTACGGGGCTCTGGGGCCAACGTCCTGACTTTC.

The chain employs TRBV2 and TRBJ1-5; tentatively, D is TRBD1 (5 bases). Trimming took 6 bases from V and 4 from J, leaving 22 bases between them. Per germline, CDR1 SNHLY and CDR2 FYNNEI. The CDR3 runs to 17 residues. The CDR3 spells CASRGQLPGLGNQPQHF. The CDR3 nucleotides are TGTGCCAGCAGAGGCCAACTTCCAGGGCTGGGTAATCAGCCCCAGCATTTT.

This chain joins TRBV5-5 and TRBJ1-4; D ambiguous. Germline loops: CDR1 SGHKS, CDR2 YYEKEE (reference sequence). The CDR3 is 15 amino acids. Trimming cost V 3 bases and J 6 bases, with 15 bases left between them. The CDR3 DNA reads as TGTGCCAGCAGCTCGTACCAGGAGGCTCATGAAAAACTGTTTTTT. It yields the protein CASSSYQEAHEKLFF.

V usage is TRBV3-1 (or the pseudogene TRBV3-2) and J usage is TRBJ2-1; 9 bases are a match to TRBD2. Germline trimming cut 2 bases from V and 7 bases from J; bases unmatched to any gene: 3. The CDR3 runs 14 residues. Looked up from germline, CDR1 is LGHDT and CDR2 is YNNKEL (reference sequence). The CDR3 loop is CASSQLAGLNEQFF. In DNA, the CDR3 is TGTGCCAGCAGCCAACTAGCGGGACTGAATGAGCAGTTCTTC.

A remark on this clone: One junction end does not reproduce the germline sequence, and a read error may be involved. The genes are TRBV7-7 and TRBJ2-2, with 8 bases matching TRBD2. The CDR3 is 18 amino acids. Germline assignment: CDR1 SSHAT and CDR2 FNYEAQ (reference sequence). The CDR3 spells CASSLMLTSGANTGELFF. In DNA form, the CDR3 reads TGTGCTAGCAGCTTAATGTTAACTAGCGGAGCGAACACCGGGGAGCTGTTTTTT.

This clone showed up just a few times. V is TRBV11-2 and J is TRBJ2-7, with a tentative D call TRBD2 (6 bases). The germline gives CDR1 SGHAT, CDR2 FQNNGV. V was cut by 0 bases and J by 2 bases, with 11 bases left in between. CDR3 size: 15 residues. DNA of the CDR3: TGTGCCAGCAGCTTAGAACCCGGAGGGGCCTACGAGCAGTACTTC. It translates to CASSLEPGGAYEQYF.

This clone was recorded a few times. The chain is built from TRBV28 and TRBJ2-7, with TRBD2 identical over 9 bases. Per the germline V gene, CDR1 is MDHEN and CDR2 is SYDVKM. The CDR3 has 16 amino acids. V shed 6 bases and J 4 bases; nucleotides not matched to a gene: 13. The CDR3 protein is CASRVGGGRAMYEQYF. In DNA, the CDR3 is TGTGCCAGCAGGGTCGGTGGCGGGAGGGCTATGTACGAGCAGTACTTC.

The CDR3 bases are TGTGCCAGCAGTGAGTCCCCGGGACAGAAGAACACTGAAGCTTTCTTT. This codes for CASSESPGQKNTEAFF. V is TRBV6-4 and J is TRBJ1-1, with 7 bases lining up with TRBD1. There are 16 residues in the CDR3. Germline lookup yields CDR1 MRHNA and CDR2 SNTAGT. Unmatched junction bases numbered 8, after V lost 3 bases and J lost 1 base.

The V and J genes are TRBV6-5 and TRBJ2-2; tentatively, D is TRBD1 (6 bases). Looked up from germline, CDR1 is MNHEY and CDR2 is SVGAGI. The V end was cut by 7 bases, the J end by 4 bases, with 16 bases between. This CDR3 region has 15 residues. CDR3 sequence: CASKPVGGFTGELFF. For the CDR3, the DNA is TGTGCCAGCAAACCGGTTGGGGGCTTCACCGGGGAGCTGTTTTTT.

This chain connects TRBV4-3 to TRBJ2-1, with 8 bases fitting TRBD2. The J segment lost 3 bases and the V segment lost 1 base, leaving 8 bases of the junction unmatched. Germline CDR1 and CDR2: LGHNA and YSLEER. The CDR3 contains 17 residues. The CDR3 loop is CASSQAGAGAGYNEQFF. Written as DNA, the CDR3 is TGCGCCAGCAGCCAAGCGGGAGCGGGAGCTGGCTACAATGAGCAGTTCTTC.

The chain couples TRBV6-5 to TRBJ2-2, with TRBD2 as a possible D gene (6 bases). CDR3 size: 15 residues. V lost 8 bases, J lost 3 bases, and 16 bases lay in between. Germline V gene lookup returns CDR1 MNHEY and CDR2 SVGAGI. The CDR3 sequence: CASARTGTDTGELFF. The CDR3 nucleotides read TGTGCCAGCGCCCGAACGGGGACTGACACCGGGGAGCTGTTTTTT.

The V gene is TRBV7-9, the J gene TRBJ1-2; 9 bases map to TRBD1. The CDR3 consists of 14 residues. With V trimmed by 1 base and J by 8 bases, 5 bases remained unmatched. CDR1 is SEHNR and CDR2 is FQNEAQ in the germline V gene (reference sequence). CDR3 bases: TGTGCCAGCAGCTTAGTAGGGACAGGGCGCGGCTACACCTTC. This sequence encodes CASSLVGTGRGYTF.